This section outlines one T cell receptor beta chain sequence together with its context. Its specific antigen is unknown. It has no much larger one-base neighbor in the sample; base qualities were not kept. The sample belongs to a study of T-cell memory formation after mild COVID-19 (dated by TCRdb to the early 2020s). Background for the entire study: Most TCR sequence clusters were specific to one of the two donors. In a couple of donors, T-cell clones that expanded and contracted after mild COVID-19 were followed by sequencing TCRalpha and TCRbeta repertoires longitudinally. The cohort was made up of two young adult volunteers, one female and one male, who were previously healthy.

Ficoll-Paque density gradient centrifugation was used to isolate PBMCs. Instrument on record: Illumina NovaSeq 6000. TCRalpha and TCRbeta cDNA libraries were built by 5'RACE with constant-segment primers, adding sample barcodes and unique molecular identifiers. Trizol reagent was used to extract RNA from every sample. Amplification of the libraries took two PCR steps, and the second step added a second sample barcode plus Illumina TruSeq adapters. Sequencing of libraries was performed on an Illumina NovaSeq with 2 x 150 bp paired-end reads. Per the original workflow: With migec v1.2.7, reads were demultiplexed and then collapsed into UMI-guided consensus sequences. Using mixcr v2.1.11, UMI consensuses were aligned to TRA and TRB V and J templates and then assembled into clonotypes. Expanded or contracted clonotypes were those called significant by both edgeR and NoisET, with noise models trained on biological replicates. For edgeR calls, the thresholds were a false discovery rate-adjusted p below 0.01 and a log2 fold-change of 1. As an exploratory analysis of dynamics, PCA with hierarchical clustering was applied to max-normalized trajectories of the 1000 most abundant clonotypes. Separately sequenced CD4+ and CD8+ repertoires were used to assign the CD4 or CD8 phenotype of responding clones. TCRdb applied fastp at Q25 and MiXCR to the public reads, then kept only in-frame beta chains. Rows merge per CDR3 protein into single entries with the most common DNA and genes. The V and J calls follow TCRdb's processing rather than the paper's. The sample table contains some 440,000 distinct CDR3 sequences; only one count was recorded for nearly 25% of them. The ten top clones hold roughly an eighth of the sample.

Trimming costs V 6 bases and J 0 bases, and their ends lie 15 bases apart. The CDR3 covers 15 residues, taking in both the cysteine and the phenylalanine. The DNA shown is the 45-base CDR3, in frame from base 1. The germline V gene provides CDR1 SGHTA and CDR2 FQGTGA. On the study overall, not on this receptor specifically: Whether the second-wave clones peaking on day 37 were SARS-CoV-2 specific was not confirmed. Contracting CD4+ clones turned up mainly in the CM and EM memory subsets, whereas EMRA was where CD8+ clones were enriched. Balanced CD4/CD8 phenotypes were observed for clones contracting from day 15 to 85, whereas a bias towards CD4+ was observed for a second wave of clones expanding from day 15 to 37. Only a couple of mild cases were covered in the study, and larger cohorts including severe cases with pre-infection samples were considered necessary. The detection of some responding clones in pre-infection memory suggests that pre-existing cross-reactive memory T cells joined the SARS-CoV-2 response.

The rearranged chain carries TRBV7-3 and TRBJ2-7; the best D guess is TRBD2, with 5 bases matching. This receptor was identified in an adult woman who had mild COVID-19 (a few samples of this study predate the infection). The sample titles of this study are shuffled in the database, so cell type and time point are left out; the donor was told from shared clones. Sequencing was performed on PBMCs or a T cell subset sorted from them (not recorded which). This receptor carries the CDR3 CASRTRGQTSYEQYF. In nucleotides, the sequence is TGTGCCAGCAGAACACGGGGTCAGACCTCCTACGAGCAGTACTTC.